Below, 23 T cell receptor beta chains from the same sample are listed, as sequenced in a study of OX40 agonist ivuxolimab in advanced cancers. Clones were read by immunoSEQ multiplex PCR, and TCRdb kept only the in-frame ones, dropping some. Among over 20,000 clones listed, approximately 83% were seen once. The material sequenced was CD4+ or CD8+ T cells sorted from blood, taken in a trial of the OX40 agonist ivuxolimab. The receptors originated from an adult with an advanced solid tumor such as melanoma, head and neck, liver or kidney cancer.

The V gene is TRBV14, the J gene TRBJ2-5, with TRBD2 matching 7 bases. V lost 0 bases to trimming and J lost 3 bases; unmatched junction nucleotides: 10. Germline V gives CDR1 SGHDN, CDR2 FVKESK. The CDR3 is 17 amino acids. CDR3 nucleotide sequence: TGTGCCAGCAGCCAAGAAATGTTGCGGGAGAAGGAAGAGACCCAGTACTTC. It translates to CASSQEMLREKEETQYF.

This chain links TRBV27 with TRBJ2-7; 7 bases match TRBD1. V was pared by 6 bases and J by 0 bases, with 14 bases of the junction left unmatched. Germline V gene sequence: CDR1 MNHEY, CDR2 SMNVEV (reference sequence). The CDR3 covers 17 residues. The DNA of the CDR3 is TGTGCCAGCAGCCCGTCCCTCGGGGACAGAGCCTCCTACGAGCAGTACTTC. It specifies CASSPSLGDRASYEQYF.

The genes are TRBV29-1 and TRBJ1-3; 8 bases fit TRBD1. CDR1 is SQVTM and CDR2 is ANQGSEA in the germline V gene. The CDR3 covers 14 residues. J lost 4 bases, V lost 5 bases, and 7 bases had no gene match. The CDR3 loop reads CSVLPQGDGNTIYF. Written as DNA, the CDR3 is TGCAGCGTTTTACCACAGGGGGACGGAAACACCATATATTTT.

V and J are TRBV27 and TRBJ2-2; D may be TRBD1 (7 bases). Trimming removed 7 bases from V and 6 bases from J, with 18 bases in between. CDR1 and CDR2 (germline): MNHEY, SMNVEV (reference sequence). The CDR3 is 15 residues long. The chain's CDR3 is CASTSAAGGPGELFF. The CDR3 coding sequence is TGTGCCAGCACCTCGGCCGCAGGGGGGCCCGGGGAGCTGTTTTTT.

This clone was seen a few times. The gene calls are TRBV6-5 and TRBJ1-2; D unresolved. This CDR3 spans 14 amino acids. The germline gives CDR1 MNHEY, CDR2 SVGAGI. Trimming cost V 0 bases and J 2 bases, with 7 bases left between them. CDR3 sequence: CASSYSEGNYGYTF. DNA for the CDR3: TGTGCCAGCAGTTACTCGGAAGGAAACTATGGCTACACCTTC.

The chain has TRBV5-6 and TRBJ1-4, with TRBD1 as a possible D gene (5 bases). V lost 5 bases and J 0 bases, leaving 17 bases between the germline ends. CDR1 and CDR2 (germline): SGHDT, YYEEEE. CDR3 length equals 17 residues. The CDR3 sequence is CASSLRGGGATNEKLFF. CDR3 bases: TGTGCCAGCAGTCTGAGGGGAGGCGGCGCAACTAATGAAAAACTGTTTTTT.

This sequence joins TRBV28 and TRBJ2-3; D perhaps matches TRBD2 (5 bases). V was pared by 6 bases and J by 7 bases, with 8 bases between. The CDR3 contains 11 residues. In germline, CDR1 is MDHEN, CDR2 SYDVKM. In nucleotides, the CDR3 is TGTGCCAGCAGATCGGGATATACGCAGTATTTT. Its protein is CASRSGYTQYF. The whole variable domain, filled in from reference TRBV28 and TRBJ2-3, reads DVKVTQSSRYLVKRTGEKVFLECVQDMDHENMFWYRQDPGLGLRLIYFSYDVKMKEKGDIPEGYSVSREKKERFSLILESASTNQTSMYLCASRSGYTQYFGPGTRLTVL.

This chain connects TRBV7-2 to TRBJ1-2; 7 positions match TRBD1. Trimming took 5 bases from V and 5 from J; bases not matched to a gene: 11. The CDR3 totals 15 residues. Germline V gene lookup returns CDR1 SGHTA and CDR2 FQGNSA. The CDR3 sequence: CASSPIPGQSYGYTF. CDR3 nucleotide sequence: TGTGCCAGCAGCCCTATCCCGGGACAGAGTTATGGCTACACCTTC.

The chain employs TRBV7-6 and TRBJ1-3, with TRBD1 identical over 8 bases. The junction had 16 bases not matched to a gene; V was cut back by 5 bases and J by 4 bases. CDR1 and CDR2 from the germline V gene are SGHVS and FNYEAQ. The CDR3 covers 18 residues. DNA for the CDR3: TGTGCCAGCAGCCACAGCCGCTCGGGACAGGTCGGCGGAAACACCATATATTTT. Translating gives CASSHSRSGQVGGNTIYF.

This chain uses TRBV6-6 with TRBJ1-2; 7 nucleotides align to TRBD1. V shed 2 bases, J shed 4 bases, and the junction held 4 bases outside the gene matches. The CDR3 length is 14 residues. In germline, CDR1 is MNHNY, CDR2 SVGAGI (reference sequence). The chain's CDR3 is CASSYDPGGYGYTF. For the CDR3, the DNA is TGTGCCAGCAGTTACGACCCAGGGGGCTATGGCTACACCTTC.

V and J are TRBV10-1 and TRBJ2-3; TRBD2 might be the D (6 bases). Germline-derived CDR1 and CDR2 are WNHNN and SYGVQD (reference sequence). V lost 2 bases and J 0 bases, leaving 9 bases between the germline ends. CDR3 length: 15 residues. The CDR3 reads CASSEIAESTDTQYF. Here the CDR3 DNA reads TGCGCCAGCAGTGAGATAGCGGAAAGCACAGATACGCAGTATTTT.

The chain combines TRBV2 with TRBJ2-5; TRBD2 might be the D (6 bases). The CDR3 sequence is 13 residues long. The V end was cut by 10 bases, the J end by 7 bases, with 19 bases between. The V gene's germline CDR1 is SNHLY and CDR2 FYNNEI. In DNA, the CDR3 is TGTGCCATCCTAGGGAGGCCCTCAGGGACCCAGTACTTC. As protein: CAILGRPSGTQYF.

The chain uses TRBV6-1 and TRBJ2-3, with D possibly TRBD2 on 6 matching bases. The length of the CDR3 is 15 residues. The germline gives CDR1 MNHNS, CDR2 SASEGT. With 3 bases removed from V and 0 bases from J, the gap between germline ends came to 10 bases. The CDR3 sequence: CASSDSAGSTDTQYF. DNA for the CDR3: TGTGCCAGCAGTGATTCAGCGGGCAGCACAGATACGCAGTATTTT.

The chain uses TRBV9 and TRBJ2-1; 13 bases line up with TRBD2. The CDR3 covers 19 residues. The V segment lost 0 bases and the J segment 9 bases; nucleotides outside the gene matches: 15. The germline CDR1 and CDR2 sequences are SGDLS and YYNGEE. The CDR3 protein is CASSVELAGGPGDRGEQFF. CDR3 DNA sequence: TGTGCCAGCAGCGTAGAACTAGCGGGGGGGCCAGGGGATCGTGGTGAGCAGTTCTTC.

This chain joins TRBV5-5 and TRBJ1-1; D is unclear. V was pared by 1 base and J by 4 bases, with 14 bases between. The V gene's germline CDR1 is SGHKS and CDR2 YYEKEE (reference sequence). CDR3 length equals 15 residues. CDR3 sequence reads: CASSLQRTGGTEAFF. Here the CDR3 DNA reads TGTGCCAGCAGCTTGCAGCGTACGGGTGGCACTGAAGCTTTCTTT.

The genes are TRBV5-1 and TRBJ2-1; tentatively, D is TRBD1 (6 bases). This CDR3 contains 13 residues. V gave up 2 bases and J gave up 4 bases, with 7 bases separating them. Germline V gene lookup returns CDR1 SGHRS and CDR2 YFSETQ. The chain's CDR3 is CASSLQGYNEQFF. In DNA form, the CDR3 reads TGCGCCAGCAGCTTACAGGGTTACAATGAGCAGTTCTTC.

The chain joins TRBV9 to TRBJ1-6, with D perhaps TRBD1 (5 bases). CDR3 size: 15 residues. Germline V gene data show CDR1 as SGDLS and CDR2 as YYNGEE. The V end was cut by 0 bases, the J end by 10 bases, with 14 bases between. The CDR3 coding sequence is TGTGCCAGCAGCGTAGCCGGGGGGAGACAATCACCCCTCCACTTT. Translated, it gives CASSVAGGRQSPLHF.

The rearrangement joins TRBV6-5 to TRBJ2-3, with 9 nucleotides matching TRBD1. This CDR3 comprises 14 residues. V lost 8 bases, J lost 5 bases, and 8 bases stayed unmatched. Germline V CDR1 and CDR2: MNHEY, SVGAGI. CDR3: CASGTGTGKDTQYF. In nucleotides, the CDR3 is TGTGCCAGCGGCACCGGGACAGGGAAAGATACGCAGTATTTT.

The chain employs TRBV27 and TRBJ1-1, with TRBD1 matching over 9 bases. There are 13 residues in the CDR3. In germline, CDR1 is MNHEY, CDR2 SMNVEV (reference sequence). V was clipped by 6 bases and J by 9 bases; unmatched bases: 8. For the CDR3, the DNA is TGTGCCAGCAGACGCGACAGGGGGGGGCAAGCTTTCTTT. This encodes CASRRDRGGQAFF.

The V gene is TRBV6-1, the J gene TRBJ1-6; D is unclear. This CDR3 has 14 amino acids. With 2 bases removed from V and 5 bases from J, the gap between germline ends came to 7 bases. The V gene's germline CDR1 is MNHNS and CDR2 SASEGT. CDR3 sequence (DNA): TGTGCCAGCAGTGAACAGCGGAATAATTCACCCCTCCACTTT. Amino acids: CASSEQRNNSPLHF.

The chain's CDR3 is CASSLGPTDTQYF. The DNA for the CDR3 is TGTGCCAGCAGCTTAGGCCCCACAGATACGCAGTATTTT. This chain joins TRBV13 and TRBJ2-3; D gene uncertain. The CDR3 length is 13 residues. Germline CDR1 reads PRHDT; CDR2 reads FYEKMQ (reference sequence). Between the trimmed V and J ends, which lost 0 bases and 2 bases, there was a span of 3 bases.

The chain employs TRBV6-6 and TRBJ2-7; D possibly corresponds to TRBD2 (6 bases). The CDR3 covers 12 residues. Trimming left V 8 bases short and J 6 bases short, with 14 bases between. CDR1 MNHNY and CDR2 SVGAGI come from the germline V gene (reference sequence). The CDR3 is CASLGPAGEQYF. The CDR3 DNA reads as TGTGCCAGCCTCGGCCCAGCGGGCGAGCAGTACTTC.

This clone was counted once. J is TRBJ2-3 and V is TRBV10-2; the D call may be TRBD1 or TRBD2 (6 bases each). Germline lookup yields CDR1 WSHSY and CDR2 SAAADI. The CDR3 contains 16 residues. The V end was cut by 4 bases, the J end by 7 bases, with 21 bases between. CDR3 nucleotides: TGCGCCAGCAGTGGTGGAGGAGGGCGAGGGGGTTATACGCAGTATTTT. Its translation: CASSGGGGRGGYTQYF.